The next 29 T cell receptor beta chains were all read from a single sample in a study of blood T cell repertoires in COVID-19. The data were produced by immunoSEQ multiplex PCR, yet TCRdb's version contains in-frame clones alone and is incomplete. The data hold 400,000 to 450,000 clones, with 75% to 90% observed a single time. The source material was peripheral blood. These receptors were collected from a woman aged 30 to 39 with active or convalescent COVID-19.

V and J are TRBV6-1 and TRBJ1-2; D may be TRBD1 (5 bases). With 1 base removed from V and 6 bases from J, the gap between germline ends came to 9 bases. Germline values: CDR1 MNHNS, CDR2 SASEGT. This CDR3 region has 13 residues. The CDR3 region is CASSEGRVDGYTF. The CDR3 DNA follows: TGTGCCAGCAGTGAAGGCAGGGTCGATGGCTACACCTTC.

This chain joins TRBV7-2 and TRBJ2-2; 10 bases are shared with TRBD2. The CDR3 is 16 residues long. V lost 5 bases to trimming and J lost 8 bases; unmatched junction nucleotides: 11. Germline V gene sequence: CDR1 SGHTA, CDR2 FQGNSA. CDR3 loop: CASSPLSSGGRGELFF. The CDR3 bases are TGTGCCAGCAGCCCATTATCTAGCGGGGGCAGGGGGGAGCTGTTTTTT.

This chain links TRBV2 with TRBJ2-7, with 9 positions matching TRBD2. Per germline, CDR1 SNHLY and CDR2 FYNNEI. This CDR3 is built from 15 residues. The V gene end was trimmed by 5 bases and the J gene end by 2 bases; junction bases not matched to a gene: 7. The CDR3 region has the DNA TGTGCCAGCAGTCTAGCGGGACTAGGGCCCTACGAGCAGTACTTC. Residues: CASSLAGLGPYEQYF.

The genes are TRBV18 and TRBJ1-5; possibly TRBD1 for D (6 bases). V shed 4 bases and J shed 5 bases, with 12 bases lying between them. The CDR3 spans 14 residues. Germline CDR1 reads KGHSH; CDR2 reads LQKENI. The DNA of the CDR3 is TGTGCCAGCTCACTCCAGGGGAGTGATCAGCCCCAGCATTTT. Translation gives CASSLQGSDQPQHF.

CDR3 DNA: TGTGCCACCGCAAAAGGAGGGAACTATGGCTACACCTTC. Translation: CATAKGGNYGYTF. The rearrangement uses TRBV15 and TRBJ1-2; D is unclear. V lost 8 bases, J lost 2 bases, and 12 bases lay in between. The CDR3 is 13 amino acids. Per germline, CDR1 LNHNV and CDR2 YYDKDF (reference sequence).

The chain recombines TRBV21-1 with TRBJ1-1; the listed D gene, TRBD1, was not tested against the DNA. TRBV21-1 is noted as a pseudogene. The CDR3 extends over 13 amino acids. In DNA form, the CDR3 reads TGTGCCAGCAGCAAAGACAGGGCGTCTGAAGCTTTCTTT. It codes for CASSKDRASEAFF.

CDR3: CATMTGGHTIYF. For the CDR3, the DNA is TGTGCCACTATGACAGGGGGCCACACCATATATTTT. V and J are TRBV19 and TRBJ1-3; TRBD1 matches at 10 bases. Trimming removed 10 bases from V and 8 bases from J; junction bases left unmatched: 5. CDR3 length equals 12 residues. Per germline, CDR1 LNHDA and CDR2 SQIVND (reference sequence).

This rearrangement joins TRBV6-5 to TRBJ1-1; the D gene is possibly TRBD1 (6 bases). CDR3 length: 16 residues. The V and J ends lost 1 base and 3 bases respectively, with 15 bases between them. Per the germline V gene, CDR1 is MNHEY and CDR2 is SVGAGI. The CDR3 loop reads CASSYFGPGVDTEAFF. In DNA form, the CDR3 reads TGTGCCAGCAGTTACTTTGGTCCAGGGGTCGACACTGAAGCTTTCTTT.

The chain links TRBV5-4 to TRBJ2-1; 8 bases line up with TRBD2. The CDR3 is 16 residues long. Looked up from germline, CDR1 is SGHNT and CDR2 is YYREEE (reference sequence). V gave up 1 base and J gave up 2 bases; unmatched junction bases: 5. CDR3 nucleotides: TGTGCCAGCAGCTTGTCTCAGCGGGAGACCTACAATGAGCAGTTCTTC. The encoded protein is CASSLSQRETYNEQFF.

The chain employs TRBV11-3 and TRBJ2-1; 9 positions match TRBD2. The CDR3 contains 18 residues. Germline trimming cut 2 bases from V and 8 bases from J; bases unmatched to any gene: 16. CDR1 SGHNT and CDR2 YENEEA come from the germline V gene. In DNA, the CDR3 is TGTGCCAGCAGCTTACGCCCTAGCGGGACGCCACTACATTATGAGCAGTTCTTC. It encodes CASSLRPSGTPLHYEQFF.

J is TRBJ2-5 and V is TRBV5-6, with D possibly matching TRBD2 (6 bases). CDR1 and CDR2 (germline): SGHDT, YYEEEE. CDR3 size: 16 residues. V shed 0 bases and J shed 6 bases, with 18 bases lying between them. The CDR3 region is CASSLEVGLHAQTQYF. The CDR3 DNA sequence: TGTGCCAGCAGCTTGGAAGTGGGACTTCACGCGCAGACCCAGTACTTC.

The V and J genes are TRBV11-2 and TRBJ2-1, with 10 positions matching TRBD2. Germline values: CDR1 SGHAT, CDR2 FQNNGV. The CDR3 length is 17 residues. J lost 1 base, V lost 3 bases, and 6 bases had no gene match. CDR3: CASSFRLAGSSYNEQFF. The CDR3 DNA reads as TGTGCCAGCAGCTTCCGACTAGCGGGTTCTTCCTACAATGAGCAGTTCTTC.

This chain links TRBV6-5 with TRBJ1-1; D ambiguous. The germline V and J ends were trimmed by 5 bases and 5 bases, with 12 bases remaining between them. This CDR3 spans 13 amino acids. The germline CDR1 and CDR2 sequences are MNHEY and SVGAGI. This chain's CDR3 is CASSPGGRTEAFF. CDR3 coding DNA: TGTGCCAGCAGTCCCGGAGGTCGGACTGAAGCTTTCTTT.

The rearrangement joins TRBV19 to TRBJ1-2; 9 bases match TRBD1. CDR3 size: 16 residues. V lost 6 bases to trimming and J lost 0 bases; unmatched junction nucleotides: 8. Germline CDR1 LNHDA, CDR2 SQIVND (reference sequence). CDR3 region: CASRPGQGPSNYGYTF. The CDR3 DNA is TGTGCCAGTAGACCAGGACAGGGGCCTTCTAACTATGGCTACACCTTC.

The table lists this clone with a few counts. The V and J genes are TRBV20-1 and TRBJ2-7; 9 positions match TRBD2. CDR3 length equals 13 residues. The ends lost 3 bases at V and 4 bases at J; junction bases unmatched: 4. CDR1 is DFQATT and CDR2 is SNEGSKA in the germline V gene (reference sequence). In nucleotides, the CDR3 is TGCAGTGCTAGTTTCCTAGCGGGATACGAGCAGTACTTC. Amino acids: CSASFLAGYEQYF.

The chain combines TRBV9 with TRBJ1-3; D possibly corresponds to TRBD1 (5 bases). Per germline, CDR1 SGDLS and CDR2 YYNGEE. V lost 2 bases, J lost 0 bases, and 12 bases lay in between. There are 16 residues in the CDR3. The CDR3, as DNA: TGTGCCAGCAGCGTTGACAGTGATCGCTCTGGAAACACCATATATTTT. It is translated as CASSVDSDRSGNTIYF.

The CDR3, as DNA: TGTGCCAGCAGTGAGAGACTAGCGGGAGGGCCGGATACGCAGTATTTT. Amino acids: CASSERLAGGPDTQYF. V is TRBV6-1 and J is TRBJ2-3; 14 nucleotides align to TRBD2. J lost 6 bases, V lost 3 bases, and 5 bases had no gene match. CDR3 length: 16 residues. Germline V CDR1 and CDR2: MNHNS, SASEGT.

The chain has TRBV11-2 and TRBJ1-4; D perhaps matches TRBD1 (5 bases). The germline CDR1 and CDR2 sequences are SGHAT and FQNNGV. V was pared by 8 bases and J by 3 bases, with 16 bases between. CDR3 length equals 15 residues. CDR3 residues: CASSGGVAANEKLFF. For the CDR3, the DNA is TGTGCCAGCTCCGGGGGGGTGGCCGCTAATGAAAAACTGTTTTTT.

The chain couples TRBV3-1 (or the pseudogene TRBV3-2) to TRBJ2-7; D unresolved. Germline loops: CDR1 LGHDT, CDR2 YNNKEL (reference sequence). V gave up 4 bases and J gave up 0 bases, with 16 bases separating them. This CDR3 spans 16 amino acids. CDR3 region: CASSPRHLLYSYEQYF. As DNA, the CDR3 is TGTGCCAGCAGCCCGAGACACCTCCTCTACTCCTACGAGCAGTACTTC.

The V and J genes are TRBV6-5 and TRBJ2-1; the match to TRBD1 covers 7 bases. V shed 2 bases and J 6 bases; nucleotides not matched to a gene: 10. This CDR3 comprises 16 residues. Germline assignment: CDR1 MNHEY and CDR2 SVGAGI. The DNA for the CDR3 is TGTGCCAGCAGTTACGGGCGTGGGACAGACCTCAATGAGCAGTTCTTC. It specifies CASSYGRGTDLNEQFF.

This clone showed up just once. J is TRBJ2-7 and V is TRBV5-8; 9 bases are a match to TRBD1. After removal of 2 bases from V and 2 bases from J, the junction contained 11 bases not matched to a gene. The CDR3 extends over 17 amino acids. CDR1 is SGHTS and CDR2 is YDEGEE in the germline V gene. The CDR3 DNA is TGTGCCAGCAGCTTTGACGGGGGACAGGGAGTTACCTACGAGCAGTACTTC. It specifies CASSFDGGQGVTYEQYF.

The rearrangement uses TRBV2 and TRBJ2-3, with 10 bases lining up with TRBD1. This CDR3 comprises 14 residues. The ends lost 6 bases at V and 6 bases at J; junction bases unmatched: 6. Germline assignment: CDR1 SNHLY and CDR2 FYNNEI. The CDR3 DNA follows: TGTGCCAGCAGACCGGACAGGGGGACTGATACGCAGTATTTT. Its translation: CASRPDRGTDTQYF.

This chain uses TRBV19 with TRBJ2-7; 8 bases align to TRBD1. Germline values: CDR1 LNHDA, CDR2 SQIVND (reference sequence). The CDR3 is 14 amino acids. The trim removed 6 bases at V and 0 bases at J, leaving 4 bases unmatched. The CDR3 DNA reads TGTGCCAGTAGGAGGGGGACAGGCTCCTACGAGCAGTACTTC. Protein: CASRRGTGSYEQYF. The full variable domain, rest sourced from reference TRBV19 and TRBJ2-7, is DGGITQSPKYLFRKEGQNVTLSCEQNLNHDAMYWYRQDPGQGLRLIYYSQIVNDFQKGDIAEGYSVSREKKESFPLTVTSAQKNPTAFYLCASRRGTGSYEQYFGPGTRLTVT.

The chain couples TRBV5-8 to TRBJ2-1; D unclear. The CDR3 extends over 12 amino acids. The V end was cut by 0 bases, the J end by 8 bases, with 6 bases between. Looked up from germline, CDR1 is SGHTS and CDR2 is YDEGEE. DNA of the CDR3: TGTGCCAGCAGCTTGGTCGCGGATGAGCAGTTCTTC. Protein sequence: CASSLVADEQFF.

The genes are TRBV6-4 and TRBJ2-1; TRBD2 might be the D (6 bases). Per the germline V gene, CDR1 is MRHNA and CDR2 is SNTAGT. The CDR3 consists of 13 residues. V lost 5 bases and J 6 bases, leaving 11 bases between the germline ends. The CDR3 loop is CASSPWGVNEQFF. For the CDR3, the DNA is TGTGCCAGCAGTCCCTGGGGGGTCAATGAGCAGTTCTTC.

The rearrangement joins TRBV3-1 (or the pseudogene TRBV3-2) to TRBJ1-4, with TRBD1 as a possible D gene (5 bases). The germline gives CDR1 LGHDT, CDR2 YNNKEL (reference sequence). The CDR3 has 16 amino acids. Trimming took off 2 bases at V and 3 bases at J, with 13 bases between the two ends. As DNA, the CDR3 is TGTGCCAGCAGCCAAAACACAGGATTGGCTAATGAAAAACTGTTTTTT. It yields the protein CASSQNTGLANEKLFF.

The rearrangement joins TRBV7-9 to TRBJ2-7; 7 bases match TRBD1. From germline, CDR1 is SEHNR and CDR2 FQNEAQ (reference sequence). J gave up 5 bases and V 5 bases, and 6 bases lay outside the gene matches. The CDR3 is made up of 13 amino acids. The CDR3 region is CASSDGTAHEQYF. The CDR3 nucleotides read TGTGCCAGCAGCGATGGGACAGCCCACGAGCAGTACTTC.

The J gene is TRBJ1-1, the V gene TRBV25-1; maybe TRBD1 (6 bases). Trimming pared 5 bases from V and 1 base from J, leaving 11 bases between. The germline V gene has CDR1 MGHDK and CDR2 SYGVNS. CDR3 length: 14 residues. In DNA, the CDR3 is TGTGCCAGCAGTCTCGGCAGGGGGAACACTGAAGCTTTCTTT. It yields the protein CASSLGRGNTEAFF.

Concerning this clone: Other DNA sequences in the sample encode the same CDR3. V and J are TRBV19 and TRBJ2-1; 11 nucleotides align to TRBD1. Germline CDR1 is LNHDA and CDR2 is SQIVND (reference sequence). J was trimmed by 4 bases and V by 3 bases; bases with no gene match: 2. This CDR3 is 15 amino acids long. CDR3 in amino acids: CASSMDRGRYNEQFF. CDR3 DNA: TGTGCCAGTAGTATGGACAGGGGGCGATACAATGAGCAGTTCTTC.